The entry below describes one T cell receptor beta chain. Its target is unknown. Both iRepertoire HTBI primers and Arm-PCR of CDR3 regions were used to build the TCR beta libraries. TCRdb passed the multiplex PCR reads through MiXCR, listing each CDR3 protein once. The sample has some 500,000 distinct CDR3 sequences; roughly a sixth are singletons. Germline lookup yields CDR1 SNHLY and CDR2 FYNNEI. The CDR3 consists of 14 residues. The V segment lost 6 bases and the J segment 4 bases; nucleotides outside the gene matches: 6. The sample is drawn from a study of regulatory T cells in long-lasting Graves disease. Time point here: newly diagnosed GD, antithyroid drugs for less than 3 months. RNA isolated from PBMCs was used to make the TCR library. It was an endocrinology department in Xi'an, China, that provided the patients. General study results and limits: Public clonotype sharing was higher in persistent than newly diagnosed patients. There was favoring of TRBV28, TRBJ1-2 and TRBJ2-5 in persistent disease.

These same data were also listed under a study on T cells in Graves' hyperthyroidism and ophthalmopathy. That study adds: HTBI primers were the set used in a first-round RT-PCR of the TCR CDR3.

Sequencing was performed on peripheral blood mononuclear cells (PBMCs), taken at new diagnosis, from a patient treated with antithyroid drugs. The sequence came from a woman aged 35-65 years with Graves disease. The chain has TRBV2 and TRBJ1-2; 9 nucleotides agree with TRBD1. CDR3 DNA: TGTGCCAGCAGGGGGACAGGGAGGTCCTATGGCTACACCTTC. Amino acids: CASRGTGRSYGYTF.